A selection of T cell receptor beta chains follows, all from one sample in a study of Graves' ophthalmopathy and Graves' hyperthyroidism. MiXCR, applied by TCRdb to the multiplex PCR reads, yields one record per CDR3 protein. There are 300,000 to 450,000 distinct CDR3 sequences in the sample; about 18% occur only once, and roughly 2.4% lies in the top ten. Material: peripheral blood. These receptors were obtained from an adult woman with stable Graves' hyperthyroidism. CDR3s include the opening cysteine and the closing phenylalanine or tryptophan. D genes are given only for firm matches.

V	J	D	CDR3
TRBV15	TRBJ2-7	.	CATSQETYYEQYF
TRBV20-1	TRBJ2-7	TRBD2	CSAARPGGERYEQYF
TRBV12-3/TRBV12-4	TRBJ2-7	TRBD2	CASSLSTSGHEQYF
TRBV19	TRBJ1-5	.	CASSIWGGSNQPQHF
TRBV6-2/TRBV6-3	TRBJ1-5	.	CASRDSLNQPQHF
TRBV3-1	TRBJ2-5	.	CASSQGVPGLGTQYF
TRBV28	TRBJ1-1	TRBD1	CASRDRDNEAFF
TRBV29-1	TRBJ2-7	TRBD1	CSVRDRGLYAQYF
TRBV29-1	TRBJ2-7	.	CSVVGVGSYEQYF
TRBV9	TRBJ2-5	TRBD2	CASSVSSGRGGQETQYF
TRBV29-1	TRBJ2-7	.	CSVAGLVTGEQYF
TRBV20-1	TRBJ2-5	.	CSARGDGAGAQETQYF
TRBV6-1	TRBJ1-1	.	CASTTRTGTEAFF
TRBV29-1	TRBJ1-2	TRBD1	CSVSDRGDSGYTF
TRBV6-1	TRBJ1-1	TRBD1	CASSETGMNTEAFF
TRBV12-3/TRBV12-4	TRBJ1-2	.	CASSLRGTDGYTF
TRBV11-1	TRBJ2-7	TRBD1	CASSGGGTGATYEQYF
TRBV12-5	TRBJ2-5	.	CASGLGRAVQETQYF
TRBV7-2	TRBJ2-4	TRBD2	CASSPLTSGDIQYF
TRBV20-1	TRBJ1-1	TRBD1	CSARGGDRVGAEAFF
TRBV12-3/TRBV12-4	TRBJ2-2	TRBD1	CASLTRDRGYTGELVF
TRBV7-3	TRBJ1-3	.	CASSLSGDGPRRDTIYF
TRBV11-2	TRBJ1-5	.	CASSSRRDQPQHF
TRBV10-3	TRBJ1-5	.	CAISDAGRDQPQHF